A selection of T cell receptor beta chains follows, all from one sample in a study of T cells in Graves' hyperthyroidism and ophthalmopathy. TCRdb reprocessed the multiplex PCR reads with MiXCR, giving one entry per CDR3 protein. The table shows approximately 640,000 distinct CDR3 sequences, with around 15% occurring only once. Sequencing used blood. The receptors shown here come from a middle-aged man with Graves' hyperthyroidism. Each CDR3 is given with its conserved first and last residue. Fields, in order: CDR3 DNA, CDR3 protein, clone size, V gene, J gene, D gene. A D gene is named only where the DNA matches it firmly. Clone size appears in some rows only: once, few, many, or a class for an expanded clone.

CDR3 DNA: TGTGCCAGCAGTTTACTTTGGGGGAGGGGGGAAGGGATCACCTACGAGCAGTACTTC; CDR3 protein: CASSLLWGRGEGITYEQYF; clone size: -; V gene: TRBV28; J gene: TRBJ2-7; D gene: -
CDR3 DNA: TGCGCCAGCAGACTTCGACAGGGGGACACTGAAGCTTTCTTT; CDR3 protein: CASRLRQGDTEAFF; clone size: many; V gene: TRBV10-2; J gene: TRBJ1-1; D gene: TRBD1
CDR3 DNA: TGCAGTGCTCGATCCTTAGCGGGAGGGGACACAGATACGCAGTATTTT; CDR3 protein: CSARSLAGGDTDTQYF; clone size: few; V gene: TRBV20-1; J gene: TRBJ2-3; D gene: TRBD2
CDR3 DNA: TGTGCCAGCAGCGCGGACCCTCTCCAAGAGACCCAGTACTTC; CDR3 protein: CASSADPLQETQYF; clone size: -; V gene: TRBV9; J gene: TRBJ2-5; D gene: -
CDR3 DNA: TGTGCCAGCAGCTCCGATCCTTATAATTCACCCCTCCACTTT; CDR3 protein: CASSSDPYNSPLHF; clone size: -; V gene: TRBV5-5; J gene: TRBJ1-6; D gene: -
CDR3 DNA: TGTGCCAGCAGCTGGGTGACTAGCGGAAACACAGATACGCAGTATTTT; CDR3 protein: CASSWVTSGNTDTQYF; clone size: few; V gene: TRBV5-4; J gene: TRBJ2-3; D gene: TRBD2
CDR3 DNA: TGCGCCAGCAGCTTACAGCCGACCTCTGGAAACACCATATATTTT; CDR3 protein: CASSLQPTSGNTIYF; clone size: -; V gene: TRBV5-1; J gene: TRBJ1-3; D gene: -
CDR3 DNA: TGTGCCAGCAGTTTCCAAGCGGGACTCGCCTACGAGCAGTACTTC; CDR3 protein: CASSFQAGLAYEQYF; clone size: many; V gene: TRBV12-3/TRBV12-4; J gene: TRBJ2-7; D gene: TRBD2
CDR3 DNA: TGTGCCACCAGCACCATTCCGGCAGGCTACGAGCAGTACTTC; CDR3 protein: CATSTIPAGYEQYF; clone size: -; V gene: TRBV15; J gene: TRBJ2-7; D gene: -
CDR3 DNA: TGCAGTGCTTACACAGGGGGAGAGAATTCACCCCTCCACTTT; CDR3 protein: CSAYTGGENSPLHF; clone size: -; V gene: TRBV20-1; J gene: TRBJ1-6; D gene: TRBD1
CDR3 DNA: TGTGCCAGCAGCTTGCGGGGCCTAGGTCCCGAGCAGTGCTTC; CDR3 protein: CASSLRGLGPEQCF; clone size: few; V gene: TRBV11-2; J gene: TRBJ2-7; D gene: -
CDR3 DNA: TGTGCCAGCAGCCCAGCCCAGCGGGAAGGGCCCGGTACGCAGTATTTT; CDR3 protein: CASSPAQREGPGTQYF; clone size: many; V gene: TRBV7-6; J gene: TRBJ2-3; D gene: TRBD2
CDR3 DNA: TGCAGCGCAAGACAGAGCTCCTACGAGCAGTACTTC; CDR3 protein: CSARQSSYEQYF; clone size: many; V gene: TRBV29-1; J gene: TRBJ2-7; D gene: -
CDR3 DNA: TGTGCCAGCAGTTTGCTACCAGGCGACTCGGTTGAGCAGTACTTC; CDR3 protein: CASSLLPGDSVEQYF; clone size: many; V gene: TRBV28; J gene: TRBJ2-7; D gene: -
CDR3 DNA: TGTGCCAAGAGGGATTCTGGGGCCAACGTCCTGACTTTC; CDR3 protein: CAKRDSGANVLTF; clone size: -; V gene: TRBV6-7; J gene: TRBJ2-6; D gene: -
CDR3 DNA: TGTGCCAGCAGTTACTTTGGGGACTCCCAGGTAGATGAGCAGTTCTTC; CDR3 protein: CASSYFGDSQVDEQFF; clone size: -; V gene: TRBV6-5; J gene: TRBJ2-1; D gene: -
CDR3 DNA: TGTGCCAGTAGTAGGGGGAGCGGGAACTTTCAAGCGGAGACCCAGTACTTC; CDR3 protein: CASSRGSGNFQAETQYF; clone size: few; V gene: TRBV19; J gene: TRBJ2-5; D gene: TRBD2
CDR3 DNA: TGTGCCAGCAGTATCAGAGGGACTGAAGCTTTCTTT; CDR3 protein: CASSIRGTEAFF; clone size: many; V gene: TRBV28; J gene: TRBJ1-1; D gene: -
CDR3 DNA: TGTGCCAGCAGAGCTGGGGGGGCAAACACTGAAGCTTTCTTT; CDR3 protein: CASRAGGANTEAFF; clone size: few; V gene: TRBV7-9; J gene: TRBJ1-1; D gene: -
CDR3 DNA: TGTGCTAGCAGCTTAGATCTCTCCTACGAGCAGTACTTC; CDR3 protein: CASSLDLSYEQYF; clone size: many; V gene: TRBV7-7; J gene: TRBJ2-7; D gene: -
CDR3 DNA: TGTGCCAGCAGTTTATACAGGGCCAATCAGCCCCAGCATTTT; CDR3 protein: CASSLYRANQPQHF; clone size: many; V gene: TRBV27; J gene: TRBJ1-5; D gene: -
CDR3 DNA: TGTGCCAGCAGTAACCCCGGGACAGGGCTCGAGCAGTACTTC; CDR3 protein: CASSNPGTGLEQYF; clone size: -; V gene: TRBV28; J gene: TRBJ2-7; D gene: TRBD1
CDR3 DNA: TGTGCCAGCAAATGGGACAGGGCATCGGTGGACTATGGCTACACCTTC; CDR3 protein: CASKWDRASVDYGYTF; clone size: many; V gene: TRBV6-1; J gene: TRBJ1-2; D gene: TRBD1
CDR3 DNA: TGTGCCTGGAGTGTTAATGGGGACTCACCCCTCCACTTT; CDR3 protein: CAWSVNGDSPLHF; clone size: many; V gene: TRBV30; J gene: TRBJ1-6; D gene: -
CDR3 DNA: TGCGCCAGCAGCTTGCTGGGACTAGCGGGAGCAGATACGCAGTATTTT; CDR3 protein: CASSLLGLAGADTQYF; clone size: -; V gene: TRBV5-1; J gene: TRBJ2-3; D gene: TRBD2
CDR3 DNA: TGCAGCGTTGAATTGGCAACAGGGGGCAATCAGCCCCAGCATTTT; CDR3 protein: CSVELATGGNQPQHF; clone size: -; V gene: TRBV29-1; J gene: TRBJ1-5; D gene: TRBD1
CDR3 DNA: TGTGCCAGCAGTTACCTAAGCGGGAGATCTGTCAATGAGCAGTTCTTC; CDR3 protein: CASSYLSGRSVNEQFF; clone size: -; V gene: TRBV6-5; J gene: TRBJ2-1; D gene: TRBD2
CDR3 DNA: TGTGCCAGCACCGCCGGGGGGGGTCGAACTGAAGCTTTCTTT; CDR3 protein: CASTAGGGRTEAFF; clone size: few; V gene: TRBV12-3/TRBV12-4; J gene: TRBJ1-1; D gene: -
CDR3 DNA: TGTGCCTGGAGTAGGTGGGGTGCGAACACTGAAGCTTTCTTT; CDR3 protein: CAWSRWGANTEAFF; clone size: many; V gene: TRBV30; J gene: TRBJ1-1; D gene: -
CDR3 DNA: TGTGCCAGCAGTGAAGCAGGGCTGGCTTTCTTT; CDR3 protein: CASSEAGLAFF; clone size: many; V gene: TRBV2; J gene: TRBJ1-1; D gene: -
CDR3 DNA: TGTGCCAGCAGTTTGCGGGAGGGAGATACGCAGTATTTT; CDR3 protein: CASSLREGDTQYF; clone size: many; V gene: TRBV27; J gene: TRBJ2-3; D gene: TRBD2